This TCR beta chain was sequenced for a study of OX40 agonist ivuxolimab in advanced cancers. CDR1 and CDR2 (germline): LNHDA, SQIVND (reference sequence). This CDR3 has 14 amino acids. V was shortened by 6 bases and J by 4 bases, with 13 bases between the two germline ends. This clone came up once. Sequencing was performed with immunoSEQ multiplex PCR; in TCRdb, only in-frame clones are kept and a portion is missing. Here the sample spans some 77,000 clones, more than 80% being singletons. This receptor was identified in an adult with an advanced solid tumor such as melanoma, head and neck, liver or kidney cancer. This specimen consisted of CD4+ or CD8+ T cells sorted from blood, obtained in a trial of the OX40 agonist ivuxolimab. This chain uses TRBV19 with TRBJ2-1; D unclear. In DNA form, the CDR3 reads TGTGCCAGTAGGATTCGGGCAAGGTACAATGAGCAGTTCTTC. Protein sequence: CASRIRARYNEQFF.